The 9 T cell receptor beta chains below were found in one sample sequenced in a study of T cell responses to AZD1222 COVID-19 vaccine. The method was immunoSEQ multiplex PCR; TCRdb's version includes in-frame clones alone and lacks a portion of them. The table lists some 180,000 clones, over 80% of them singletons. The material was peripheral blood, obtained 28 days after the second dose of the MenACWY control vaccine. The receptor set was obtained from an adult who received the MenACWY meningococcal vaccine as a control.

J is TRBJ1-3 and V is TRBV5-1; 7 bases match TRBD1. The germline V gene has CDR1 SGHRS and CDR2 YFSETQ. The CDR3 totals 14 residues. Trimming at V came to 1 base and at J to 2 bases, leaving 0 bases not matched to a gene. CDR3 coding DNA: TGCGCCAGCAGCTTGACAGGGGCTGGAAACACCATATATTTT. It yields the protein CASSLTGAGNTIYF.

The rearrangement links TRBV30 to TRBJ1-6; D unresolved. CDR3 length equals 13 residues. Trimming cost V 3 bases and J 7 bases, with 10 bases left between them. The germline V gene encodes CDR1 GTSNPN and CDR2 SVGIG (reference sequence). In DNA, the CDR3 is TGTGCCTGGAGGACCACCGGGAATTCACCCCTCCACTTT. It yields the protein CAWRTTGNSPLHF.

This chain connects TRBV19 to TRBJ1-5, with TRBD1 matching over 10 bases. The germline V gene encodes CDR1 LNHDA and CDR2 SQIVND (reference sequence). V was pared by 4 bases and J by 7 bases, with 4 bases of the junction left unmatched. The CDR3 is 14 amino acids. The CDR3 DNA reads TGTGCCAGTAGTAGACAGGGGGCAGAGCAGCCCCAGCATTTT. Translating it yields CASSRQGAEQPQHF.

The chain carries TRBV9 and TRBJ1-2; D might be TRBD1 (5 bases). The CDR3 contains 16 residues. Trimming cost V 3 bases and J 3 bases, with 18 bases left between them. In germline, CDR1 is SGDLS, CDR2 YYNGEE. DNA of the CDR3: TGTGCCAGCAGCGCCTCAGTGATCAGGGTTGACTATGGCTACACCTTC. Translating it yields CASSASVIRVDYGYTF.

The V call is TRBV18, the J call TRBJ2-2; 7 bases agree with TRBD1. With 5 bases clipped from V and 1 base from J, the junction kept 4 bases outside the gene matches. CDR1 KGHSH and CDR2 LQKENI come from the germline V gene. The length of the CDR3 is 15 residues. CDR3 amino acids: CASSFRQGNTGELFF. Here the CDR3 DNA reads TGTGCCAGCTCATTTCGACAGGGGAACACCGGGGAGCTGTTTTTT.

The chain has TRBV28 and TRBJ1-2, with no clear D. CDR1 is MDHEN and CDR2 is SYDVKM in the germline V gene. V shed 2 bases and J shed 1 base, with 14 bases lying between them. The CDR3 is 16 residues long. The CDR3 coding sequence is TGTGCCAGCAGTTTACCTCTCGCGGCGGATAACTATGGCTACACCTTC. Translating it yields CASSLPLAADNYGYTF.

The rearrangement links TRBV10-3 to TRBJ1-3, with unresolved D. From germline, CDR1 is ENHRY and CDR2 SYGVKD. The V end lost 2 bases, the J end lost 4 bases, and 6 bases lay between the germline ends. This CDR3 contains 13 residues. The CDR3, as DNA: TGTGCCATCAGTGAGCCCGCAGGAAACACCATATATTTT. It specifies CAISEPAGNTIYF.

The V call is TRBV7-8, the J call TRBJ1-3; no reliable D call. The germline V gene encodes CDR1 SGHVS and CDR2 FQNEAQ. The CDR3 is made up of 15 amino acids. Trimming removed 2 bases at V and 2 bases at J, with 10 bases between. In DNA form, the CDR3 reads TGTGCCAGCAGCTTACGAGGGCGGGCTGGAAACACCATATATTTT. This encodes CASSLRGRAGNTIYF.

In this sample, this clone turned up once. The gene calls are TRBV30 and TRBJ2-7, with 8 bases identical to TRBD2. The CDR3 loop spans 15 amino acids. Per the germline V gene, CDR1 is GTSNPN and CDR2 is SVGIG (reference sequence). The ends lost 3 bases at V and 0 bases at J; junction bases unmatched: 7. CDR3 nucleotides: TGTGCCTGGAGACCCTTTAGCGGGATCTCCTACGAGCAGTACTTC. The encoded protein is CAWRPFSGISYEQYF.